A selection of T cell receptor beta chains follows, all from one sample in a study of monozygotic twins with inflammatory bowel disease. TCRdb reprocessed the 5' RACE reads, with one entry per CDR3 protein and no DNA. This listing includes around 400,000 distinct CDR3 sequences. The specimen sequenced was blood. These receptors originate from a human donor with ulcerative colitis or Crohn's disease, or a healthy co-twin of an affected twin (not recorded which). The CDR3 runs from the conserved cysteine through the conserved F or W.

cdr3_length: 14
j_call: TRBJ2-7
v_call: TRBV20-1
cdr3_aa: CSAPTSGSFHEQYF

cdr3_length: 13
j_call: TRBJ2-1
v_call: TRBV6-1
cdr3_aa: CASSEIEGGREFF

cdr3_length: 16
j_call: TRBJ1-5
v_call: TRBV18
cdr3_aa: CASSPGQGPSNQPQHF

cdr3_length: 14
j_call: TRBJ1-1
v_call: TRBV25-1
cdr3_aa: CASRPPLGGTEAFF

cdr3_length: 13
j_call: TRBJ2-5
v_call: TRBV4-1
cdr3_aa: CASSLGLTETQYF

cdr3_length: 15
j_call: TRBJ2-5
v_call: TRBV9
cdr3_aa: CASSVGGGGKETQYF

cdr3_length: 15
j_call: TRBJ2-1
v_call: TRBV7-9
cdr3_aa: CASSLGTGGRGEQFF

cdr3_length: 11
j_call: TRBJ2-7
v_call: TRBV3-1
cdr3_aa: CASSSPGEQYF

cdr3_length: 17
j_call: TRBJ2-7
v_call: TRBV11-2
cdr3_aa: CASSLGPLRTRRVEQYF

cdr3_length: 15
j_call: TRBJ1-2
v_call: TRBV7-9
cdr3_aa: CASSSRTGVDYGYTF

cdr3_length: 15
j_call: TRBJ2-2
v_call: TRBV27
cdr3_aa: CASSAGTSGTGELFF

cdr3_length: 14
j_call: TRBJ2-3
v_call: TRBV20-1
cdr3_aa: CSASQRGRGDTQYF

cdr3_length: 15
j_call: TRBJ2-2
v_call: TRBV4-3
cdr3_aa: CASSQEQGAIGELFF

cdr3_length: 15
j_call: TRBJ2-1
v_call: TRBV29-1
cdr3_aa: CSGHRQGKNYNEQFF

cdr3_length: 12
j_call: TRBJ1-1
v_call: TRBV30
cdr3_aa: CAWNGVGTEAFF

cdr3_length: 16
j_call: TRBJ2-3
v_call: TRBV6-5
cdr3_aa: CASSYFGTGGTDTQYF

cdr3_length: 14
j_call: TRBJ2-4
v_call: TRBV27
cdr3_aa: CASSFGGQVNIQYF

cdr3_length: 15
j_call: TRBJ1-1
v_call: TRBV4-1
cdr3_aa: CASSQDRIASTEAFF

cdr3_length: 17
j_call: TRBJ2-1
v_call: TRBV27
cdr3_aa: CASSHPIAGATYNEQFF

cdr3_length: 14
j_call: TRBJ2-7
v_call: TRBV7-8
cdr3_aa: CASSLEDRGHEQYF

cdr3_length: 13
j_call: TRBJ1-4
v_call: TRBV12-3/TRBV12-4
cdr3_aa: CASALGGVEKLFF

cdr3_length: 17
j_call: TRBJ2-1
v_call: TRBV5-1
cdr3_aa: CASSLAAGLVGSDEQFF

cdr3_length: 13
j_call: TRBJ2-2
v_call: TRBV12-3/TRBV12-4
cdr3_aa: CASDRANTGELFF

cdr3_length: 14
j_call: TRBJ1-5
v_call: TRBV19
cdr3_aa: CASSMSRSNQPQHF

cdr3_length: 14
j_call: TRBJ2-5
v_call: TRBV10-3
cdr3_aa: CAISLAGGEETQYF

cdr3_length: 13
j_call: TRBJ2-7
v_call: TRBV28
cdr3_aa: CASSLSVGGEQYF

cdr3_length: 15
j_call: TRBJ2-1
v_call: TRBV5-1
cdr3_aa: CASSLTGPGGMDQFF

cdr3_length: 15
j_call: TRBJ2-1
v_call: TRBV28
cdr3_aa: CASSPEREYYNEQFF

cdr3_length: 16
j_call: TRBJ2-1
v_call: TRBV29-1
cdr3_aa: CSVEDRLAGIHNEQFF

cdr3_length: 14
j_call: TRBJ2-3
v_call: TRBV7-9
cdr3_aa: CASSLTGTSDTQYF

cdr3_length: 12
j_call: TRBJ1-2
v_call: TRBV5-5
cdr3_aa: CASSLYGGGYTF

cdr3_length: 17
j_call: TRBJ2-2
v_call: TRBV29-1
cdr3_aa: CSVTGTSGGSNTGELFF

cdr3_length: 12
j_call: TRBJ2-7
v_call: TRBV7-9
cdr3_aa: CASTLDGYEQYF

cdr3_length: 14
j_call: TRBJ2-7
v_call: TRBV18
cdr3_aa: CASSPTEVPYEQYF

cdr3_length: 16
j_call: TRBJ1-2
v_call: TRBV5-5
cdr3_aa: CASSLRFSEGGYGYTF

cdr3_length: 14
j_call: TRBJ2-5
v_call: TRBV5-5
cdr3_aa: CASSFYTGGETQYF

cdr3_length: 15
j_call: TRBJ2-3
v_call: TRBV28
cdr3_aa: CASSPHGGGGRTQYF

cdr3_length: 15
j_call: TRBJ1-1
v_call: TRBV19
cdr3_aa: CASGPGYLVNTEAFF

cdr3_length: 12
j_call: TRBJ2-2
v_call: TRBV24-1
cdr3_aa: CATTTNTGELFF

cdr3_length: 16
j_call: TRBJ2-1
v_call: TRBV27
cdr3_aa: CASSLALAGVINEQFF

cdr3_length: 14
j_call: TRBJ1-2
v_call: TRBV5-1
cdr3_aa: CASSLGQSNYGYTF

cdr3_length: 15
j_call: TRBJ2-1
v_call: TRBV7-7
cdr3_aa: CASSPQVATYNEQFF

cdr3_length: 14
j_call: TRBJ2-7
v_call: TRBV6-5
cdr3_aa: CASSYSSGNYEQYF

cdr3_length: 13
j_call: TRBJ2-7
v_call: TRBV12-3/TRBV12-4
cdr3_aa: CASSLTLGTEKYF

cdr3_length: 13
j_call: TRBJ1-1
v_call: TRBV7-8
cdr3_aa: CASSLDRGSEAFF

cdr3_length: 14
j_call: TRBJ2-7
v_call: TRBV2
cdr3_aa: CASSPSFDEDEQYF

cdr3_length: 13
j_call: TRBJ1-6
v_call: TRBV28
cdr3_aa: CASSLGSILPLHF

cdr3_length: 16
j_call: TRBJ2-4
v_call: TRBV20-1
cdr3_aa: CSARGRTGVRQDIQYF

cdr3_length: 11
j_call: TRBJ2-1
v_call: TRBV2
cdr3_aa: CASRDLNEQFF